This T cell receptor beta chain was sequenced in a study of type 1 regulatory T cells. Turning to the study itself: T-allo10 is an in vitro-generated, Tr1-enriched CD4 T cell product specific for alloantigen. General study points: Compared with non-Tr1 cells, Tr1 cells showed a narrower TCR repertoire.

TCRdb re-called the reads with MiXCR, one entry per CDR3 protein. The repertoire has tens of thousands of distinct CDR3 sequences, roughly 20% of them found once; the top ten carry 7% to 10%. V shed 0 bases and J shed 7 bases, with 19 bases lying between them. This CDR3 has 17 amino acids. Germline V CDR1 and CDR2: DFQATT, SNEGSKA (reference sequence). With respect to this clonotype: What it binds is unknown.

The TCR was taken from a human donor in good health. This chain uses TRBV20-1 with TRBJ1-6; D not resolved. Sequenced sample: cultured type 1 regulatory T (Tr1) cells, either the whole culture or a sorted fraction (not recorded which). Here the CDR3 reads CSARDPLRTSGNSPLHF. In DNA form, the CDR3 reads TGCAGTGCTAGAGATCCCCTTCGGACGTCCGGGAATTCACCCCTCCACTTT.